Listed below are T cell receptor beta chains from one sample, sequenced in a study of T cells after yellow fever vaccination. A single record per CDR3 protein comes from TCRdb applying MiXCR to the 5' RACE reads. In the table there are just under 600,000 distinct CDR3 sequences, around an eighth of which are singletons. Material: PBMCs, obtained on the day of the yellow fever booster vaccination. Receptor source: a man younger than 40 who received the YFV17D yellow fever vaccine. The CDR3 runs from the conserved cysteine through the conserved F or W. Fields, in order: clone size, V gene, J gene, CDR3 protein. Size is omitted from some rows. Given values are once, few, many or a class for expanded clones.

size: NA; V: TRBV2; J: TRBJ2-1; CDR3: CASSAGYEQFF
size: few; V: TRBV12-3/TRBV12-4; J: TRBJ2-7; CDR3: CASSLWGGEQYF
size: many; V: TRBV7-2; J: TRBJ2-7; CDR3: CASSLVGVDEQYF
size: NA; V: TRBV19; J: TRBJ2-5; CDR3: CASSDRGKETQYF
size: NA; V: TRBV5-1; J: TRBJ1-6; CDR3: CASSLEFVGNSGSPLHF
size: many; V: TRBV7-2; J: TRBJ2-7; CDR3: CASSLEGGYEQYF
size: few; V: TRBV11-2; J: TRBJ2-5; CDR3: CASSWGTSLKETQYF
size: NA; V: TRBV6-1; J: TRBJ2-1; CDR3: CASSLSGSTNEQFF
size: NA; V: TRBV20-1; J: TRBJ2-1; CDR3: CSARATTDSEQFF
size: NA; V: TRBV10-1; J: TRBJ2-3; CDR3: CASSPAGGPGDTQYF
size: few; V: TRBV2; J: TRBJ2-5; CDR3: CASNGVLIETQYF
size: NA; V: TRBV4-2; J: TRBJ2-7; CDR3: CASSHLTTSGSSYEQYF
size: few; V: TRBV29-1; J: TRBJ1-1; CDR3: CSVQTGWNTEAFF
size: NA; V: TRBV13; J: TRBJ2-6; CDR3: CASSSTEGVGANVLTF